This T cell receptor (beta chain) appears in the sequencing data of a study of pediatric ulcerative colitis. Study-wide results and limits: Compared with controls, ulcerative colitis showed greater blood-rectum clone sharing. A couple of patients' blood samples yielded substantially fewer templates.

Assay: immunoSEQ multiplex PCR; the TCRdb copy retains only in-frame clones and omits some. The sample carries approximately 60,000 clones, roughly 90% recorded once. Germline V gene lookup returns CDR1 SGHNT and CDR2 YENEEA. The CDR3 consists of 15 residues. Trimming took 5 bases from V and 5 from J; bases not matched to a gene: 5. On this clone itself: Antigen: not known.

The blood sample was taken during the colonoscopy visit. The sample comprised blood. This clonotype originated in a boy younger than 18 with severe ulcerative colitis. V usage is TRBV11-3 and J usage is TRBJ2-1; 11 nucleotides match TRBD2. The CDR3 region is CASSDMGLADNEQFF. The DNA for the CDR3 is TGTGCCAGCAGCGATATGGGACTAGCGGACAATGAGCAGTTCTTC.